A selection of T cell receptor beta chains follows, all from one sample in a study of cytomegalovirus exposure and HLA in healthy donors. Sequencing was performed with immunoSEQ multiplex PCR; in TCRdb, only in-frame clones are kept and a portion is missing. The repertoire holds 200,000 or so clones, with just over 85% as singletons. Sequencing was carried out using PBMCs. The receptor source for this set is a woman between 18 and 29 years old in good health and CMV-seronegative. The CDR3 runs from the conserved cysteine through the conserved F or W. A D gene is named only where the DNA matches it firmly. Size is stated for part of the rows, as once, few or many counts, or as a class when the clone is expanded.

- | TRBJ1-2 | - | TRBV29-1 | CSAGGVRGYTF | TGCAGCGCCGGAGGGGTCCGTGGCTACACCTTC
once | TRBJ1-1 | TRBD1 | TRBV9 | CASSVGPSPLDRGRHTEAFF | TGTGCCAGCAGCGTAGGCCCCAGTCCCTTGGACAGGGGGCGGCACACTGAAGCTTTCTTT
- | TRBJ2-1 | TRBD1 | TRBV5-1 | CASSPGTGYEEQFF | TGCGCCAGCAGCCCGGGGACAGGGTACGAGGAGCAGTTCTTC
- | TRBJ2-1 | - | TRBV5-6 | CASSLIQINNEQFF | TGTGCCAGCAGCTTGATACAGATCAACAATGAGCAGTTCTTC
- | TRBJ1-2 | TRBD1 | TRBV7-8 | CASSFSQTGVGEDGYTF | TGTGCCAGCAGCTTTTCTCAGACAGGGGTGGGTGAGGATGGCTACACCTTC
- | TRBJ1-3 | TRBD1 | TRBV7-2 | CASSLDGQGVGNTIYF | TGTGCCAGCAGCTTAGATGGCCAGGGGGTGGGAAACACCATATATTTT
- | TRBJ2-7 | - | TRBV7-8 | CASSLIGRGYEQYF | TGTGCCAGCAGCTTAATTGGCAGGGGTTACGAGCAGTACTTC
- | TRBJ1-2 | - | TRBV20-1 | CSARVGDGYTF | TGCAGTGCTAGAGTAGGGGATGGCTACACCTTC
- | TRBJ2-7 | - | TRBV7-2 | CASSLGIFIDSPYEQYF | TGTGCCAGCAGCTTAGGAATTTTCATCGACAGTCCCTACGAGCAGTACTTC
- | TRBJ1-3 | - | TRBV6-5 | CASSSKNSGNTIYF | TGTGCCAGCAGTTCTAAAAACTCTGGAAACACCATATATTTT
- | TRBJ2-4 | TRBD2 | TRBV28 | CASSSRDYQNIQYF | TGTGCCAGCAGTTCCCGGGACTACCAAAACATTCAGTACTTC
- | TRBJ1-1 | TRBD1 | TRBV5-1 | CASSTDPGTVNTEAFF | TGCGCCAGCAGTACTGACCCCGGGACAGTCAACACTGAAGCTTTCTTT
- | TRBJ2-7 | - | TRBV6-5 | CASRPQGRGTYEQYF | TGTGCCAGCAGGCCCCAGGGAAGGGGGACCTACGAGCAGTACTTC
- | TRBJ2-5 | - | TRBV21-1 | CASSKGSKVEEETQYF | TGTGCCAGCAGCAAAGGAAGTAAGGTGGAGGAAGAGACCCAGTACTTC
- | TRBJ2-1 | TRBD2 | TRBV27 | CASSLLAGGSYNEQFF | TGTGCCAGCAGTTTATTAGCGGGAGGATCCTACAATGAGCAGTTCTTC
- | TRBJ2-3 | TRBD2 | TRBV28 | CASSYGGSPSTDTQYF | TGTGCCAGCAGTTACGGGGGGAGCCCTAGCACAGATACGCAGTATTTT